The 7 T cell receptor beta chains below were found in one sample sequenced in a study of long-term antiretroviral therapy in people with HIV. The immunoSEQ assay was v3.0, run at survey level. Sequencing used immunoSEQ multiplex PCR; TCRdb keeps in-frame clones, though not all of them. The sample comprises approximately 25,000 clones, more than 70% of which are singletons, and more than 7% rests with the top ten. The material sequenced was unsorted PBMCs, taken 4.8 years after starting antiretroviral therapy. Receptors originate from a man aged 35-49 years with HIV.

CDR3 region: CASSYTTGVNEQFF. CDR3 DNA: TGTGCCAGCAGTTACACTACGGGAGTCAATGAGCAGTTCTTC. The chain recombines TRBV6-5 with TRBJ2-1, with D possibly matching TRBD2 (6 bases). Per germline, CDR1 MNHEY and CDR2 SVGAGI. V gave up 2 bases and J gave up 6 bases, with 11 bases separating them. The CDR3 length is 14 residues.

The chain couples TRBV5-5 to TRBJ2-7, with D maybe TRBD2 (6 bases). Germline assignment: CDR1 SGHKS and CDR2 YYEKEE (reference sequence). The V gene lost 2 bases and the J gene lost 6 bases, with 12 bases spanning the gap. The length of the CDR3 is 13 residues. CDR3 nucleotide sequence: TGTGCCAGCAGCTTAGGGGACTCGCCCGAGCAGTACTTC. It encodes CASSLGDSPEQYF.

V gene TRBV7-9 combines with J gene TRBJ2-2; maybe TRBD1 (6 bases). CDR1 is SEHNR, CDR2 FQNEAQ, per germline (reference sequence). The CDR3 runs to 14 residues. The V and J ends lost 3 bases and 7 bases respectively, with 12 bases between them. CDR3 coding DNA: TGTGCCAGCAGCTTTTGGCAGGGGTTCGGGGAGCTGTTTTTT. Translating it yields CASSFWQGFGELFF.

The chain employs TRBV7-3 and TRBJ2-7; 8 bases fit TRBD2. Germline CDR1 is SGHTA and CDR2 is FQGTGA. The CDR3 is 15 residues long. The ends lost 5 bases at V and 0 bases at J; junction bases unmatched: 6. The CDR3 spells CASSEGSGSSYEQYF. As DNA, the CDR3 is TGTGCCAGCAGCGAGGGAAGCGGGAGCTCCTACGAGCAGTACTTC.

The chain is built from TRBV4-1 and TRBJ2-7; D possibly corresponds to TRBD2 (6 bases). The CDR3 length is 14 residues. Germline V lookup: CDR1 MGHRA, CDR2 YSYEKL. The germline V and J ends were trimmed by 1 base and 3 bases, with 10 bases remaining between them. DNA for the CDR3: TGCGCCAGCAGCCAAGGTCCGCGGGGCTACGAGCAGTACTTC. This gives the protein CASSQGPRGYEQYF.

The J gene is TRBJ2-7, the V gene TRBV7-8; D is ambiguous. CDR1 and CDR2 (germline): SGHVS, FQNEAQ. The CDR3 extends over 12 amino acids. V lost 7 bases to trimming and J lost 2 bases, with 9 bases between them. In DNA, the CDR3 is TGTGCCAGCACCGACCGAACCTACGAGCAGTACTTC. This encodes CASTDRTYEQYF.

V gene TRBV2 combines with J gene TRBJ1-5, with D perhaps TRBD1 (5 bases). The germline V and J ends were trimmed by 8 bases and 4 bases, with 6 bases remaining between them. CDR1 and CDR2 (germline): SNHLY, FYNNEI. The CDR3 covers 11 residues. The DNA for the CDR3 is TGTGCCAGCGGGGGGAATCAGCCCCAGCATTTT. Translating it yields CASGGNQPQHF.